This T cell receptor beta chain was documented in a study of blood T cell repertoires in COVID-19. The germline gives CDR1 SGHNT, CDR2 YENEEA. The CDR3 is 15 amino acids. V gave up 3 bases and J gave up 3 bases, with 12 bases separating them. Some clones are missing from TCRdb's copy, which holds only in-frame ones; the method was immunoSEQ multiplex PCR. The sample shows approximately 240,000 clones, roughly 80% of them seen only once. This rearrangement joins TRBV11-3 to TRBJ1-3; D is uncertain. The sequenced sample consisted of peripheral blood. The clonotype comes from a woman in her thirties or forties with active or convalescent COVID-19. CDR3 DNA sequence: TGTGCCAGCAGCTTGGGAGGTGGAAATGGAAACACCATATATTTT. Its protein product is CASSLGGGNGNTIYF.